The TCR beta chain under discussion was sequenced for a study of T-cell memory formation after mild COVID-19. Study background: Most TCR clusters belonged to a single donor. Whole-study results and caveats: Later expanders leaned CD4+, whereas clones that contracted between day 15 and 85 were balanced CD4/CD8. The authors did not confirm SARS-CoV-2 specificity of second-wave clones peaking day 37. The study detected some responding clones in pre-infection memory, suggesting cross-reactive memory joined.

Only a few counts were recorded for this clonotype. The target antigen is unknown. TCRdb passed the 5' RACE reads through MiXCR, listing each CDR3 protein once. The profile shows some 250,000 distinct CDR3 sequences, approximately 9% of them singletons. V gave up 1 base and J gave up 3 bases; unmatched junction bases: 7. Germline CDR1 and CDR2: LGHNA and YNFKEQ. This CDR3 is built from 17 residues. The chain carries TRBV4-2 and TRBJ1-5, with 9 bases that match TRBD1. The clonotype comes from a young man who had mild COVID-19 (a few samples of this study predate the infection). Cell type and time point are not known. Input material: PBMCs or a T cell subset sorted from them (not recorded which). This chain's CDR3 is CASSQGGWDRDNQPQHF. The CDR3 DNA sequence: TGTGCCAGCAGCCAAGGAGGTTGGGACAGGGACAATCAGCCCCAGCATTTT.